The clone carrying this T cell receptor beta chain appeared a few times. What it recognizes is unknown. Unique molecular identifiers were present in the TCR beta cDNA libraries. There were about 1 to 10 million T cells, and approximately 480,000 cDNA molecules came from them. TCRdb reprocessed the PCR reads with MiXCR, giving one entry per CDR3 protein. This table has hundreds of thousands of distinct CDR3 sequences, 30% to 45% appearing once. CDR1 and CDR2 from the germline V gene are GTSNPN and SVGIG (reference sequence). V dropped 0 bases and J dropped 7 bases, with 9 bases sitting between them. This CDR3 has 13 residues. This entry comes from a study of post-analysis software for immune sequencing data. In the study overall: Disease trajectories encompassed relapsing-remitting, secondary progressive and progressive-relapsing multiple sclerosis.

Broader study findings: Patients showed TRBV5-6, TRBV5-1 and TRBV20-1 among four to six TRBV segments more frequent than in controls. Compared with controls, patients showed significantly lower normalized Chao1 diversity.

The clonotype originates from a girl aged 10-17 years with multiple sclerosis. The J gene is TRBJ1-4, the V gene TRBV30; no definite D call. Material: blood. The CDR3 DNA follows: TGTGCCTGGAGTGTACTCATCGGTGAAAAACTGTTTTTT. Translated, it gives CAWSVLIGEKLFF.